This T cell receptor beta chain stems from a study of type 1 and type 2 diabetes patients. Whole-study context: Donors were type 1 diabetes, type 2 diabetes, or nondiabetic controls. From PBMCs, CD4+ and CD8+ T cells were isolated by magnetic microbeads.

Notes on the study in general: Type 2 diabetes patients had few highly-expanded CD4+ clones, median one. Some expanded clones seen only in T1D might occur in additional T2D or control samples.

The CDR3 runs to 20 residues. Germline-derived CDR1 and CDR2 are SGHVT and SQSDAQ. With 4 bases clipped from V and 2 bases from J, the junction kept 15 bases outside the gene matches. Comment on this clonotype: Its target is unknown.

Amplification started from genomic DNA. Amplification of the beta chain CDR3 used 30 forward and 13 reverse multiplex primers. TCRdb redid the calling of the multiplex PCR reads with MiXCR, one entry per CDR3 protein. The sample yields 250,000 or so distinct CDR3 sequences, approximately 45% seen once. The clonotype was recovered from a man aged 18 to 35 with type 2 diabetes. The V call is TRBV7-4, the J call TRBJ2-6; 9 bases agree with TRBD1. The sequenced material came from peripheral blood mononuclear cells (PBMCs). CDR3 sequence: CASSSLWLTGGEAGANVLTF. CDR3 bases: TGTGCCAGCAGCTCCCTTTGGCTTACAGGGGGCGAGGCTGGGGCCAACGTCCTGACTTTC.